Sequencing of this TCR beta chain was carried out in a study of CD8 T cells in ankylosing spondylitis. Quantitative molecular-barcoded 5'-RACE generated the TCR beta libraries. MiXCR, applied by TCRdb to the 5' RACE reads, yields one record per CDR3 protein. Seen here are 150,000 to 200,000 distinct CDR3 sequences, 10% to 15% observed once, and the top ten hold 11%. Findings of the study overall: Relatively scarce in peripheral blood, disease-linked clones were CD8+. Enrichment of disease-linked clones was reportedly significant in matched ankylosing spondylitis synovial fluid. Before this, some motif variants had been reported in reactive arthritis synovial fluid and blood.

Germline loops: CDR1 SGHDT, CDR2 YYEEEE. The CDR3 has 13 residues. The ends were cut back, 1 base at V and 6 bases at J, with 7 bases in the middle. Of note for this clonotype: The antigen is undetermined.

This chain connects TRBV5-6 to TRBJ2-2, with unresolved D. Sequencing was done on a sample of blood, either unsorted or a sorted T cell fraction (not recorded which). This sequence was found in a female donor with ankylosing spondylitis or in good health (not recorded which). CDR3 protein: CASSLSGPGELFF. The CDR3 DNA follows: TGTGCCAGCAGCTTGTCAGGCCCCGGGGAGCTGTTTTTT.